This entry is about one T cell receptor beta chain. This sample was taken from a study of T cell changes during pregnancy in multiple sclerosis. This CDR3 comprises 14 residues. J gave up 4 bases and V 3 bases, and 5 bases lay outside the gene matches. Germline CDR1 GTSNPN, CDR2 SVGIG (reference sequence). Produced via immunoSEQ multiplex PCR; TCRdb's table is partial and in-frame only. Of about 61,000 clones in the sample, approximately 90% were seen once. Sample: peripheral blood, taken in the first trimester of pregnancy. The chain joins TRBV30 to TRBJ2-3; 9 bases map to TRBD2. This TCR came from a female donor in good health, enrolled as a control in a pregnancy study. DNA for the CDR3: TGTGCCTGGAGGCGCGGGGGGGCATCAGATACGCAGTATTTT. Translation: CAWRRGGASDTQYF.